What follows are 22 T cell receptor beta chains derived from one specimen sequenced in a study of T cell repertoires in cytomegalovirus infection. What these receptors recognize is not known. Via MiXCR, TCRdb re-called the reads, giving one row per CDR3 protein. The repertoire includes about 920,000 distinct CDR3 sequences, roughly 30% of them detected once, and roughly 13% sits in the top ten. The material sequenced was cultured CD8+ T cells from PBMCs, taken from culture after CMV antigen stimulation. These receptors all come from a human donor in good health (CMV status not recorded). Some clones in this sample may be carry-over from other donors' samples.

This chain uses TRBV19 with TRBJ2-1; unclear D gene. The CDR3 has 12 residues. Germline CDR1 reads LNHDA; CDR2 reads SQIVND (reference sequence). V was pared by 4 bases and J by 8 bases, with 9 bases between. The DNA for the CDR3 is TGTGCCAGTAGTAGTCAGGTGCATGAGCAGTTCTTC. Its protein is CASSSQVHEQFF.

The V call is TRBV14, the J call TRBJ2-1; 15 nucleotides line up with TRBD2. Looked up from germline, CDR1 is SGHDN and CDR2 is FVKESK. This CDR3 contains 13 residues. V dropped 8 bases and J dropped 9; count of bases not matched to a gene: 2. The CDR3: CASRTSGGAEQFF. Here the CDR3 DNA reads TGTGCCAGCCGGACTAGCGGGGGGGCTGAGCAGTTCTTC.

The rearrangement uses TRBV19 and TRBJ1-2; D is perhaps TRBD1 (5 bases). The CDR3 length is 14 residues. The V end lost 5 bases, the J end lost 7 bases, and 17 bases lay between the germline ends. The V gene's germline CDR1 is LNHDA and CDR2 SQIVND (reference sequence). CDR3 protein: CASSFQTLRVGYTF. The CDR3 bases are TGTGCCAGTAGTTTTCAAACGCTCAGGGTTGGCTACACCTTC.

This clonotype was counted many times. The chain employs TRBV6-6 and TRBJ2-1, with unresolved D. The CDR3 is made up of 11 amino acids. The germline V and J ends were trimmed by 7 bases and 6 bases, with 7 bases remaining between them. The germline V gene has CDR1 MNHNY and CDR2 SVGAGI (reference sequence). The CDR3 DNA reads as TGTGCCAGCAAGACTTTCAATGAGCAGTTCTTC. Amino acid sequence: CASKTFNEQFF.

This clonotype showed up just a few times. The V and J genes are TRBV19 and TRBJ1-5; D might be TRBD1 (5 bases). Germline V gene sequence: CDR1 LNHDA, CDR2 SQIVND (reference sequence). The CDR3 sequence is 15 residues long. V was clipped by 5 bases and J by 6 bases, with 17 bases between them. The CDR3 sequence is CASSPHHQRGQPQHF. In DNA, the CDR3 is TGTGCCAGTAGTCCACACCACCAGAGGGGTCAGCCCCAGCATTTT. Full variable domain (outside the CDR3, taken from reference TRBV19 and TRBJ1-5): DGGITQSPKYLFRKEGQNVTLSCEQNLNHDAMYWYRQDPGQGLRLIYYSQIVNDFQKGDIAEGYSVSREKKESFPLTVTSAQKNPTAFYLCASSPHHQRGQPQHFGDGTRLSIL.

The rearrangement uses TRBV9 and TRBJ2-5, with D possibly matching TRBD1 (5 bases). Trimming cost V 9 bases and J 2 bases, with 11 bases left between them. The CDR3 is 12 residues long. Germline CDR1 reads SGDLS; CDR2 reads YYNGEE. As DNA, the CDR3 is TGTGCCACCGAGGACACACAAGAGACCCAGTACTTC. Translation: CATEDTQETQYF.

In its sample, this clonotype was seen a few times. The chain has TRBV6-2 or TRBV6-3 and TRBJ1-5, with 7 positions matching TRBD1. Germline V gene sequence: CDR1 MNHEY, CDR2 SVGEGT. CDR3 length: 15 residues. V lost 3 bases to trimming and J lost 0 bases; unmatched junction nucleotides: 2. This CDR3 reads CASSYRDSSNQPQHF. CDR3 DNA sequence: TGTGCCAGCAGTTATCGGGACAGTAGCAATCAGCCCCAGCATTTT.

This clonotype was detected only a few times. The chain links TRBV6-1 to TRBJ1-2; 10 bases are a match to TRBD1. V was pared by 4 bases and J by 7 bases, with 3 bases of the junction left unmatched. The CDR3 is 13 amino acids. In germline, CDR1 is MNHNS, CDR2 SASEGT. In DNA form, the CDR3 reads TGTGCCAGCAGTGCGACAGGGGGCAGTGGCTACACCTTC. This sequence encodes CASSATGGSGYTF.

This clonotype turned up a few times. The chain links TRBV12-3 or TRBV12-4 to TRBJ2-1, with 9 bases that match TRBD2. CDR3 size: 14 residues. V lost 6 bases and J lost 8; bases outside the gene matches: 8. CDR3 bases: TGTGCCAGCAGCCGCGGGGGGGGGTACCATGAGCAGTTCTTC. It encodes CASSRGGGYHEQFF.

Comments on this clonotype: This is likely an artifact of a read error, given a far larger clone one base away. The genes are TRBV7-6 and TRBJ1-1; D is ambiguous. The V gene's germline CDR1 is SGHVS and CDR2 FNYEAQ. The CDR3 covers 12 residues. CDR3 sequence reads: CAGSLEGTEAFF. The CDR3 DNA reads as TGTGCCGGCAGCTTAGAGGGCACTGAAGCTTTCTTT.

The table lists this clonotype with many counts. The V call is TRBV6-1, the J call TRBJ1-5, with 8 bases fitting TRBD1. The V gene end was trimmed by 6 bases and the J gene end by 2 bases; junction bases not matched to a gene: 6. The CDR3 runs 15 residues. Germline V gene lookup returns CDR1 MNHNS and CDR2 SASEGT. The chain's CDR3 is CASRDRARGNQPQHF. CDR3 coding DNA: TGTGCCAGCAGGGACAGGGCTCGAGGCAATCAGCCCCAGCATTTT.

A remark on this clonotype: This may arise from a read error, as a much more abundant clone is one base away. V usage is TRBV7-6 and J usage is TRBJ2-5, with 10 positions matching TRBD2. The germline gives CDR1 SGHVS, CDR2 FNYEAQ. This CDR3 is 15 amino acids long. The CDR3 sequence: CVSSPPTSGVETQYF. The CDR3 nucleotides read TGTGTCAGCAGCCCGCCAACTAGCGGGGTGGAGACCCAGTACTTC. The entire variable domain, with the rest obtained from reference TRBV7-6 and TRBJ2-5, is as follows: GAGVSQSPRYKVTKRGQDVALRCDPISGHVSLYWYRQALGQGPEFLTYFNYEAQQDKSGLPNDRFSAERPEGSISTLTIQRTEQRDSAMYRCVSSPPTSGVETQYFGPGTRLLVL.

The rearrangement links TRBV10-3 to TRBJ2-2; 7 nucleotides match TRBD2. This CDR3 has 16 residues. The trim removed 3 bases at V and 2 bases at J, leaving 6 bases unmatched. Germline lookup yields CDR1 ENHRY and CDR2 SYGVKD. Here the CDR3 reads CAISEPGTINTGELFF. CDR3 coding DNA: TGTGCCATCAGTGAACCCGGGACTATTAACACCGGGGAGCTGTTTTTT.

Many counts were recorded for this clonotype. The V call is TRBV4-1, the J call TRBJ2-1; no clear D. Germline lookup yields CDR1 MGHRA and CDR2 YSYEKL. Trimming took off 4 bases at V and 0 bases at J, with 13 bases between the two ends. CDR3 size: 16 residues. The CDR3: CASSPVGLSSYNEQFF. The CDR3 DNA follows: TGCGCCAGCAGCCCCGTCGGGTTGAGCTCCTACAATGAGCAGTTCTTC.

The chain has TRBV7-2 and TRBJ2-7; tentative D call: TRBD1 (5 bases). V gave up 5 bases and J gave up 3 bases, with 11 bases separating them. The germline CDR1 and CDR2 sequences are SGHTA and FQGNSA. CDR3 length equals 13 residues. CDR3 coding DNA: TGTGCCAGCAGCCCTCGGACACTCTACGAGCAGTACGTC. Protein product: CASSPRTLYEQYV.

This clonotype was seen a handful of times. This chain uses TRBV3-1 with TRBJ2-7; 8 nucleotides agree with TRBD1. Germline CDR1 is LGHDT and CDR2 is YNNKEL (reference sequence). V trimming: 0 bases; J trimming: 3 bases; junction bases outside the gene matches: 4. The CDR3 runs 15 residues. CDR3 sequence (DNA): TGTGCCAGCAGCCAAGAAAAGGACAGGGTCTACGAGCAGTACTTC. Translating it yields CASSQEKDRVYEQYF.

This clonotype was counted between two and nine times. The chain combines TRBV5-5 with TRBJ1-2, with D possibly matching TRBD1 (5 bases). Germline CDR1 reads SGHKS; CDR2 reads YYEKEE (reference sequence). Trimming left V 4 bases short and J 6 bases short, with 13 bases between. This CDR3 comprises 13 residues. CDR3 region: CASSLRDLHGYTF. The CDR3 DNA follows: TGTGCCAGCAGCCTGCGGGACCTTCATGGCTACACCTTC.

The CDR3 is CASGALGGADTQYF. CDR3 DNA: TGCGCCAGCGGGGCGTTGGGGGGGGCAGATACGCAGTATTTT. V gene TRBV4-1 combines with J gene TRBJ2-3; 7 bases match TRBD2. The CDR3 loop spans 14 amino acids. Trimming removed 8 bases from V and 4 bases from J; junction bases left unmatched: 9. From germline, CDR1 is MGHRA and CDR2 YSYEKL.

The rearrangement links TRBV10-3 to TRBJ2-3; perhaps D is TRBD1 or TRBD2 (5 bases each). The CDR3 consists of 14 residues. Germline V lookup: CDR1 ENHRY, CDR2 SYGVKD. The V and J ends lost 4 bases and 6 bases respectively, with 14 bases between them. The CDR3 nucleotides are TGTGCCATCAGTGGGGTAGAGGGGTCGGATACGCAGTATTTT. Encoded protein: CAISGVEGSDTQYF.

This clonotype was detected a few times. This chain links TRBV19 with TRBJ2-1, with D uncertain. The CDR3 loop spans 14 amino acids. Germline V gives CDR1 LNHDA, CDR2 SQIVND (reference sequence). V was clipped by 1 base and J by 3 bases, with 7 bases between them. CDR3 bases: TGTGCCAGTAGTATAGTCTCGGACTACAATGAGCAGTTCTTC. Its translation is CASSIVSDYNEQFF.

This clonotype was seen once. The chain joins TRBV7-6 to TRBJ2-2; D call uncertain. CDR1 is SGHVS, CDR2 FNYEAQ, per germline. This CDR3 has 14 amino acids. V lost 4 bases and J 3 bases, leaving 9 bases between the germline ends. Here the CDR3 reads CASSSDMDTGELFF. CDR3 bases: TGTGCCAGCAGCTCCGACATGGACACCGGGGAGCTGTTTTTT.

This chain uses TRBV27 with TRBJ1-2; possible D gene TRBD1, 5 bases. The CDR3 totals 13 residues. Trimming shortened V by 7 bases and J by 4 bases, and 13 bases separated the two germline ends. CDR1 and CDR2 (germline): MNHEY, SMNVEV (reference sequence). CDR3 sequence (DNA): TGTGCCAGCACCTCCGCAGGGCTCTATGGCTACACCTTC. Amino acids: CASTSAGLYGYTF.